A single TCR beta chain is shown here with its context. Its antigen is not identified. V lost 6 bases and J 3 bases, leaving 14 bases between the germline ends. Germline CDR1 reads DFQATT; CDR2 reads SNEGSKA (reference sequence). The CDR3 covers 13 residues. The sample is drawn from a study of identical twins' blood T cells. MiXCR, applied by TCRdb to the 5' RACE reads, yields one record per CDR3 protein. The sample has 400,000 or so distinct CDR3 sequences; 28% are singletons. Study observations and caveats: Mainly, cloneset size products determined shared clonotypes, twins included. Top TCRbeta clonotypes were shared more with twin than unrelated donors.

The chain links TRBV20-1 to TRBJ2-5, with D possibly matching TRBD2 (6 bases). The receptor's source is a woman aged 18-55 years in good health. Sequencing input: PBMCs. CDR3 region: CSASGTLKETQYF. Written as DNA, the CDR3 is TGCAGTGCCTCCGGGACTCTGAAAGAGACCCAGTACTTC.